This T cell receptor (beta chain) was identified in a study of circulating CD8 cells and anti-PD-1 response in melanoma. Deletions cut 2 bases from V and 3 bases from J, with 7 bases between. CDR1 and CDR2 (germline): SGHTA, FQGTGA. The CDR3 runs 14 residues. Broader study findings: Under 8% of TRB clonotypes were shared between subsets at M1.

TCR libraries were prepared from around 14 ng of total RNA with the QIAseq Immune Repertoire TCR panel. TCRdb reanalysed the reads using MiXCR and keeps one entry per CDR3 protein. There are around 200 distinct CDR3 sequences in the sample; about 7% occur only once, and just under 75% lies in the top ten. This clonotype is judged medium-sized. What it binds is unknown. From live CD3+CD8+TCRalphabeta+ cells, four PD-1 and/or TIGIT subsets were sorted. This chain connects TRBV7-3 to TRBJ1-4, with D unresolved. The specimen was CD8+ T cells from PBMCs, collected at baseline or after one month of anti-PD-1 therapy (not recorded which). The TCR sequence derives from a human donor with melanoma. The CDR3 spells CASSLVLANEKLFF. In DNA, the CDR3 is TGTGCCAGCAGCTTAGTCCTGGCTAATGAAAAACTGTTTTTT.